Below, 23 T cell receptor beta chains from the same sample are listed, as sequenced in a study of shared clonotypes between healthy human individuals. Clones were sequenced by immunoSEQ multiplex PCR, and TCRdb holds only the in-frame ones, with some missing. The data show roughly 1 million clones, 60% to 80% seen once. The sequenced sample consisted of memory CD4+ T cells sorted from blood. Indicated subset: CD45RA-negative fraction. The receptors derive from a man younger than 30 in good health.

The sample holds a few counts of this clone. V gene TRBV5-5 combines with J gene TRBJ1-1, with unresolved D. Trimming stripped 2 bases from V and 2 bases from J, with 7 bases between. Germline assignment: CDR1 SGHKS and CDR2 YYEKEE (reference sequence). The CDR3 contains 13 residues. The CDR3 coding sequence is TGTGCCAGCAGCTTTCTCGTTAACACTGAAGCTTTCTTT. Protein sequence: CASSFLVNTEAFF.

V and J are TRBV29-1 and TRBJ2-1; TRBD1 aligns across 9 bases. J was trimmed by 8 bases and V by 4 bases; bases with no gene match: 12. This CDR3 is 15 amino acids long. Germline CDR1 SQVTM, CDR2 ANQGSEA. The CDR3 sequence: CSVAPGTGRLDEQFF. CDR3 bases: TGCAGCGTTGCCCCCGGGACAGGGAGGTTGGATGAGCAGTTCTTC.

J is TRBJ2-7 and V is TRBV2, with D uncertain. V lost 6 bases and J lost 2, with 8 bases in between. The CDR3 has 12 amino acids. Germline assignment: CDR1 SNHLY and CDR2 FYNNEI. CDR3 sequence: CASSEPTYEQYF. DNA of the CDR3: TGTGCCAGCAGCGAACCGACCTACGAGCAGTACTTC.

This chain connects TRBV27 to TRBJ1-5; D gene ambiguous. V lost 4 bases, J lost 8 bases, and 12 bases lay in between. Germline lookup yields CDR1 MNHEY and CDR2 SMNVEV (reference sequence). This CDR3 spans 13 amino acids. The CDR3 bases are TGTGCCAGCAGTTCCGACGGGTTTAAGCCCCAGCATTTT. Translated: CASSSDGFKPQHF.

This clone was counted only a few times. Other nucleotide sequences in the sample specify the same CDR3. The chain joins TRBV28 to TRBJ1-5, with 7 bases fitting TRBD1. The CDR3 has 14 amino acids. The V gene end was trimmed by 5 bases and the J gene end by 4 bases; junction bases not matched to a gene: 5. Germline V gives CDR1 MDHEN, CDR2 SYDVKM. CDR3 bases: TGTGCCAGCAGTCCGGGACAGCGTAATCAGCCCCAGCATTTT. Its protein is CASSPGQRNQPQHF.

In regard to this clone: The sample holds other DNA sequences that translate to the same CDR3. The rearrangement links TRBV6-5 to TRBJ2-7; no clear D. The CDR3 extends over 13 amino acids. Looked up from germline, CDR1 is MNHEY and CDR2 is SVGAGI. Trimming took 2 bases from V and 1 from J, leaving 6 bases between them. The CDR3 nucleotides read TGTGCCAGCAGTTACCTTCGGTCCTACGAGCAGTACTTC. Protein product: CASSYLRSYEQYF.

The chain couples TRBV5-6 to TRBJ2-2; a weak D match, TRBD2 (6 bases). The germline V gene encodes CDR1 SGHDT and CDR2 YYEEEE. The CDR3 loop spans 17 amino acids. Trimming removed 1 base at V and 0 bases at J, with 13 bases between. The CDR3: CASSLSWGVSNTGELFF. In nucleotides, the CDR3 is TGTGCCAGCAGCTTGAGTTGGGGGGTGTCGAACACCGGGGAGCTGTTTTTT.

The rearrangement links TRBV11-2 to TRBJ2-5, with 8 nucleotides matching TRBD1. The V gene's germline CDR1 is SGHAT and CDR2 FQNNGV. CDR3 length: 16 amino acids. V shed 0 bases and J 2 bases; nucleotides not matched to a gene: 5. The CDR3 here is CASSLDHRGLQETQYF. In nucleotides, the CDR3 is TGTGCCAGCAGCTTAGACCACAGGGGGTTACAAGAGACCCAGTACTTC.

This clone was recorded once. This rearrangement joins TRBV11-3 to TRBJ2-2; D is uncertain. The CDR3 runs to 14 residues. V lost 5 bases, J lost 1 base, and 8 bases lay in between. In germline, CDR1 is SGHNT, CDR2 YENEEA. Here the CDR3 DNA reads TGTGCCAGCAGCCCTCAGGAGAACACCGGGGAGCTGTTTTTT. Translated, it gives CASSPQENTGELFF.

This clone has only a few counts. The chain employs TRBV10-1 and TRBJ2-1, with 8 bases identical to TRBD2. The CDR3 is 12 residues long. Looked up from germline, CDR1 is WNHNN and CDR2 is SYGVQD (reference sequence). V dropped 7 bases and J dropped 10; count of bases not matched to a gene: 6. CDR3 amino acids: CASNLAGGEQFF. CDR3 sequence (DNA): TGCGCCAGCAACCTAGCGGGTGGAGAGCAGTTCTTC.

The CDR3 loop is CASSLAGQGEEKLFF. In DNA form, the CDR3 reads TGTGCCAGCAGCTTGGCCGGCCAGGGAGAGGAAAAACTGTTTTTT. The J gene is TRBJ1-4, the V gene TRBV5-6, with a weak D call TRBD1 (5 bases). Trimming left V 0 bases short and J 8 bases short, with 14 bases between. The germline V gene encodes CDR1 SGHDT and CDR2 YYEEEE. This CDR3 region has 15 residues.

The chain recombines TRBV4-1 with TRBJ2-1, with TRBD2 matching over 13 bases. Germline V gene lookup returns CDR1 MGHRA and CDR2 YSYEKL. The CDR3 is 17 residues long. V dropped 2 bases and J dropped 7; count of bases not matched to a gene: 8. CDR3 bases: TGCGCCAGCAGCCAACCCACTAGCGGGAGGGCCGATAATGAGCAGTTCTTC. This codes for CASSQPTSGRADNEQFF.

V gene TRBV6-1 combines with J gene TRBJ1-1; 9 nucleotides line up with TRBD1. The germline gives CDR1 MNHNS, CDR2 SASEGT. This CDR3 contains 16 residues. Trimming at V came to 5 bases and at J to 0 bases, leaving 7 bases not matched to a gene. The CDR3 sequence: CASSQGQGKLNTEAFF. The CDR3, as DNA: TGTGCCAGCAGTCAAGGACAGGGGAAATTGAACACTGAAGCTTTCTTT.

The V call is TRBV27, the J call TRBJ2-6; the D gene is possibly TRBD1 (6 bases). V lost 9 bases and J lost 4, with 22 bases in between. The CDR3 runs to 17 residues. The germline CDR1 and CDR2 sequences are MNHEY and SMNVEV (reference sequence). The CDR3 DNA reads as TGTGCCAGGCCATGGCAGGGGACCCCTCTAGGGGCCAACGTCCTGACTTTC. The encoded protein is CARPWQGTPLGANVLTF.

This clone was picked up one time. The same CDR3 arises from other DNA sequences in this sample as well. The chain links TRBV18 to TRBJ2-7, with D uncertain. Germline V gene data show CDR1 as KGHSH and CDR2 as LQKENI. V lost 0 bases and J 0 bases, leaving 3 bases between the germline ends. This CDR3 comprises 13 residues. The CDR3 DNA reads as TGTGCCAGCTCACCACCCAGCTCCTACGAGCAGTACTTC. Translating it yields CASSPPSSYEQYF.

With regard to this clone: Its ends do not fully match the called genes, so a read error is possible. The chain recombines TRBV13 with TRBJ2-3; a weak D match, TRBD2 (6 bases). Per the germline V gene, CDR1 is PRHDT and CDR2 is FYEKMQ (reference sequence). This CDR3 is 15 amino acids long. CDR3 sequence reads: CASGVGLTSTDTRYF. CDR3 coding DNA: TGTGCCAGCGGAGTGGGACTCACTAGCACAGATACGCGGTATTTT.

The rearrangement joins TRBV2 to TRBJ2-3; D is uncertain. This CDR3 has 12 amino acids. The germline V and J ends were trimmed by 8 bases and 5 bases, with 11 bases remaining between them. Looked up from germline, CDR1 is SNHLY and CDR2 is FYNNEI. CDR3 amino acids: CASGPRRDTQYF. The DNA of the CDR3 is TGTGCCAGCGGTCCGAGGAGAGATACGCAGTATTTT.

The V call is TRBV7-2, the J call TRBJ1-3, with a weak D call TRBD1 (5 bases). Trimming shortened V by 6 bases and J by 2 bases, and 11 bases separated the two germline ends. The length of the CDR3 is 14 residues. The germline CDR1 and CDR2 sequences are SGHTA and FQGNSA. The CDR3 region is CASRYGTTGNTIYF. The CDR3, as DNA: TGTGCCAGCAGGTACGGGACGACTGGAAACACCATATATTTT.

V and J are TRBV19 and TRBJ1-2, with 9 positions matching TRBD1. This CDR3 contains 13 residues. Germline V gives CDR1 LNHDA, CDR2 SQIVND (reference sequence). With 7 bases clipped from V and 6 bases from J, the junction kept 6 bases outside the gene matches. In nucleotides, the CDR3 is TGTGCCAGTACCAGACGGACAGGGGATGGCTACACCTTC. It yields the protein CASTRRTGDGYTF. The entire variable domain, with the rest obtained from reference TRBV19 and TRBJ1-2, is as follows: DGGITQSPKYLFRKEGQNVTLSCEQNLNHDAMYWYRQDPGQGLRLIYYSQIVNDFQKGDIAEGYSVSREKKESFPLTVTSAQKNPTAFYLCASTRRTGDGYTFGSGTRLTVV.

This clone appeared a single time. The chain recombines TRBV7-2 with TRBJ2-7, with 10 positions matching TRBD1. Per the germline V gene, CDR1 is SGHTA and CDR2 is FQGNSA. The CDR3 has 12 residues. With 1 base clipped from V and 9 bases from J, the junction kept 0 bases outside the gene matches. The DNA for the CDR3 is TGTGCCAGCAGCTTAGGGACAGGGGGGCAGTACTTC. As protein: CASSLGTGGQYF.

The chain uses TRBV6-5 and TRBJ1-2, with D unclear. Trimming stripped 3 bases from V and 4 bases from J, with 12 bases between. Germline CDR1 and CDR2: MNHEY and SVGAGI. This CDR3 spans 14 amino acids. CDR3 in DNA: TGTGCCAGCAGTTATATCGGCTTCGTCTATGGCTACACCTTC. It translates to CASSYIGFVYGYTF.

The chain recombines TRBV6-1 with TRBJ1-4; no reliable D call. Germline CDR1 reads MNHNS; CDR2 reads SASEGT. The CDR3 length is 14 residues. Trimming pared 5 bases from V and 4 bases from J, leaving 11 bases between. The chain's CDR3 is CASSLTRFNEKLFF. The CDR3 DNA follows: TGTGCCAGCAGTCTGACAAGGTTTAATGAAAAACTGTTTTTT.

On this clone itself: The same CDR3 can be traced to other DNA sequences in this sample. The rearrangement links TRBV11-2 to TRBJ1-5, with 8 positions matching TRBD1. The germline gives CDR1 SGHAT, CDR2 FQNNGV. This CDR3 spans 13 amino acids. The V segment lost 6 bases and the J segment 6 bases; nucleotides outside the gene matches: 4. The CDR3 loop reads CASSLDRGQPQHF. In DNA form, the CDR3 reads TGTGCCAGCAGTCTTGACAGGGGTCAGCCCCAGCATTTT. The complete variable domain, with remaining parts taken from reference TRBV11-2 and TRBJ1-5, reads EAGVAQSPRYKIIEKRQSVAFWCNPISGHATLYWYQQILGQGPKLLIQFQNNGVVDDSQLPKDRFSAERLKGVDSTLKIQPAKLEDSAVYLCASSLDRGQPQHFGDGTRLSIL.